The 7 T cell receptor beta chains reported below all come from one sample, sequenced in a study of shared clonotypes between healthy human individuals. CD45RO-negative, CCR7-positively selected cells formed the naive CD8 fraction, excluding terminally differentiated effector memory CD45RA+ cells. The protocol was immunoSEQ multiplex PCR, while the TCRdb copy is restricted to in-frame clones and leaves out a portion. The profile shows approximately 650,000 clones, 95% of them singletons. Sequenced input: naive CD8+ T cells sorted from blood. The receptors were gathered from a woman aged 25 to 45 in good health.

This chain links TRBV5-6 with TRBJ1-2; 8 positions match TRBD1. Germline CDR1 SGHDT, CDR2 YYEEEE. The CDR3 consists of 14 residues. The V gene end was trimmed by 3 bases and the J gene end by 5 bases; junction bases not matched to a gene: 6. The CDR3 is CASSYGTGLYGYTF. The CDR3 nucleotides read TGTGCCAGCAGCTATGGGACAGGCCTATATGGCTACACCTTC.

This chain joins TRBV10-1 and TRBJ1-1; D gene ambiguous. Trimming took off 3 bases at V and 1 base at J, with 6 bases between the two ends. Germline V gives CDR1 WNHNN, CDR2 SYGVQD (reference sequence). The CDR3 consists of 13 residues. The CDR3 loop is CASSDLENTEAFF. CDR3 coding DNA: TGCGCCAGCAGTGACTTAGAGAACACTGAAGCTTTCTTT.

The rearrangement joins TRBV7-8 to TRBJ2-3; no clear D gene. The CDR3 extends over 15 amino acids. Germline CDR1 and CDR2: SGHVS and FQNEAQ. V was cut by 1 base and J by 2 bases, with 10 bases left in between. CDR3 nucleotides: TGTGCCAGCAGCTTAGTTGAATTTTTCACAGATACGCAGTATTTT. Amino acid sequence: CASSLVEFFTDTQYF.

This chain connects TRBV2 to TRBJ1-1; possible D gene TRBD1, 5 bases. This CDR3 is 15 amino acids long. The germline V gene encodes CDR1 SNHLY and CDR2 FYNNEI. Trimming shortened V by 2 bases and J by 5 bases, and 15 bases separated the two germline ends. The CDR3 DNA reads as TGTGCCAGCAGTGAACTTTTCAGCGGGGGTACTGAAGCTTTCTTT. The encoded protein is CASSELFSGGTEAFF.

The chain has TRBV6-5 and TRBJ2-1; 13 nucleotides line up with TRBD2. Per the germline V gene, CDR1 is MNHEY and CDR2 is SVGAGI. The V segment lost 5 bases and the J segment 3 bases; nucleotides outside the gene matches: 1. The CDR3 is 15 residues long. Here the CDR3 reads CASSRTSGGYNEQFF. The DNA for the CDR3 is TGTGCCAGCAGTAGGACTAGCGGGGGCTACAATGAGCAGTTCTTC.

This sequence joins TRBV4-2 and TRBJ1-5, with D hard to call. The CDR3 is made up of 16 amino acids. V was clipped by 0 bases and J by 4 bases, with 13 bases between them. Germline loops: CDR1 LGHNA, CDR2 YNFKEQ. CDR3 sequence (DNA): TGTGCCAGCAGCCAAGAGAGGTGGGCTTCGAATCAGCCCCAGCATTTT. The encoded protein is CASSQERWASNQPQHF.

This chain connects TRBV28 to TRBJ1-2; D is unclear. The CDR3 contains 13 residues. Between the trimmed V and J ends, which lost 5 bases and 6 bases, there was a span of 13 bases. Germline assignment: CDR1 MDHEN and CDR2 SYDVKM. The CDR3 DNA reads TGTGCCAGCAGTCTCGTCCCGGCACATGGCTACACCTTC. It specifies CASSLVPAHGYTF.